This passage covers 22 T cell receptor beta chains from one sample sequenced in a study of identical twins. Each CDR3 protein gets one entry after TCRdb re-called the 5' RACE reads with MiXCR. The sample has about 530,000 distinct CDR3 sequences; approximately 20% are singletons. These data were also reused for a study on yellow fever vaccine responses in identical twins.

Material for sequencing was CD4+ T cells sorted from blood. All receptors derive from a woman aged 18-29 years in good health.

The sample holds a few counts of this clonotype. The CDR3 DNA is TGCAGCGTTGTGGGACAGAACACCGGGGAGCTGTTTTTT. Amino acids: CSVVGQNTGELFF. V is TRBV29-1 and J is TRBJ2-2, with D tentatively TRBD1 (6 bases). The CDR3 loop spans 13 amino acids. The germline V gene encodes CDR1 SQVTM and CDR2 ANQGSEA. V was pared by 4 bases and J by 1 base, with 7 bases between.

This clonotype was detected only a few times. The chain joins TRBV6-5 to TRBJ1-6; D not resolved. Trimming removed 4 bases from V and 3 bases from J, with 10 bases in between. Germline CDR1 and CDR2: MNHEY and SVGAGI. This CDR3 has 15 residues. CDR3 DNA: TGTGCCAGCAGTTTTCAATCCCACTATAATTCACCCCTCCACTTT. Its protein is CASSFQSHYNSPLHF.

This clonotype turned up a few times. The rearrangement joins TRBV20-1 to TRBJ2-2; tentatively, D is TRBD1 (6 bases). CDR3 size: 14 residues. V was clipped by 6 bases and J by 4 bases, with 15 bases between them. The germline CDR1 and CDR2 sequences are DFQATT and SNEGSKA (reference sequence). CDR3 in amino acids: CSANREMGTGELFF. The CDR3 region has the DNA TGCAGTGCCAACAGGGAGATGGGCACCGGGGAGCTGTTTTTT.

The V call is TRBV6-5, the J call TRBJ2-2, with 7 bases that match TRBD2. This CDR3 has 14 residues. Germline V gene sequence: CDR1 MNHEY, CDR2 SVGAGI. After removal of 2 bases from V and 4 bases from J, the junction contained 1 base not matched to a gene. The CDR3 loop reads CASSYREGTGELFF. CDR3 DNA: TGTGCCAGCAGTTACAGGGAGGGCACCGGGGAGCTGTTTTTT.

Note on this clonotype: This CDR3 fails to terminate in the conserved phenylalanine or tryptophan, so it likely reflects a read error. The CDR3, as DNA: TGCGCCAGCAGCCAAATCAGCCTCAATGAGCAGTTCGTC. Translating gives CASSQISLNEQFV. The chain joins TRBV4-1 to TRBJ2-1; D gene uncertain. V was trimmed by 2 bases and J by 6 bases, leaving 8 bases between them. The CDR3 length is 13 residues. Germline V lookup: CDR1 MGHRA, CDR2 YSYEKL.

This clonotype occurred a few times. The chain links TRBV5-1 to TRBJ2-5; 8 bases fit TRBD1. This CDR3 has 14 residues. Per germline, CDR1 SGHRS and CDR2 YFSETQ. Trimming took 4 bases from V and 4 from J; bases not matched to a gene: 6. The CDR3 loop is CASSKDRAGETQYF. The CDR3 coding sequence is TGCGCCAGCAGCAAGGACAGGGCGGGAGAGACCCAGTACTTC.

This clonotype was counted only a few times. The genes are TRBV11-2 and TRBJ1-2; 12 bases line up with TRBD1. Per the germline V gene, CDR1 is SGHAT and CDR2 is FQNNGV. This CDR3 has 15 amino acids. The ends lost 4 bases at V and 6 bases at J; junction bases unmatched: 6. The CDR3 bases are TGTGCCAGCAGCTCCACGGGACAGGGGGCTGATGGCTACACCTTC. It codes for CASSSTGQGADGYTF. Looking up the rest from reference TRBV11-2 and TRBJ1-2 gives the full variable domain: EAGVAQSPRYKIIEKRQSVAFWCNPISGHATLYWYQQILGQGPKLLIQFQNNGVVDDSQLPKDRFSAERLKGVDSTLKIQPAKLEDSAVYLCASSSTGQGADGYTFGSGTRLTVV.

This chain uses TRBV3-1 with TRBJ2-7; D is unclear. CDR3 size: 12 residues. CDR1 is LGHDT, CDR2 YNNKEL, per germline (reference sequence). Trimming pared 2 bases from V and 1 base from J, leaving 3 bases between. The CDR3 region has the DNA TGTGCCAGCAGCCAAAAATCCTACGAGCAGTACGTC. It specifies CASSQKSYEQYV.

This clonotype turned up a few times. The chain joins TRBV5-1 to TRBJ2-3; 8 positions agree with TRBD2. Germline CDR1 and CDR2: SGHRS and YFSETQ. V lost 4 bases, J lost 2 bases, and 9 bases stayed unmatched. The CDR3 covers 16 residues. The CDR3 loop reads CASSSDRTSPTDTQYF. CDR3 nucleotides: TGCGCCAGCAGCAGCGACAGGACTAGCCCCACAGATACGCAGTATTTT.

The chain links TRBV5-1 to TRBJ2-1, with a tentative D call TRBD2 (5 bases). The ends were cut back, 0 bases at V and 7 bases at J, with 14 bases in the middle. Germline V gene data show CDR1 as SGHRS and CDR2 as YFSETQ. The CDR3 consists of 15 residues. For the CDR3, the DNA is TGCGCCAGCAGCTTGGCCTGGGCTAGCAGGAATGAGCAGTTCTTC. This translates into CASSLAWASRNEQFF.

The chain joins TRBV7-2 to TRBJ2-1; 7 positions match TRBD2. Germline trimming cut 5 bases from V and 9 bases from J; bases unmatched to any gene: 13. Germline V gene sequence: CDR1 SGHTA, CDR2 FQGNSA. CDR3 size: 15 residues. CDR3 sequence: CASSLTGLTTIEQFF. The DNA for the CDR3 is TGTGCCAGCAGCCTAACGGGACTAACGACAATTGAGCAGTTCTTC. The variable domain in full, with the rest retrieved from reference TRBV7-2 and TRBJ2-1, is GAGVSQSPSNKVTEKGKDVELRCDPISGHTALYWYRQSLGQGLEFLIYFQGNSAPDKSGLPSDRFSAERTGGSVSTLTIQRTQQEDSAVYLCASSLTGLTTIEQFFGPGTRLTVL.

The chain employs TRBV5-1 and TRBJ2-3; D is possibly TRBD2 (5 bases). The germline V and J ends were trimmed by 3 bases and 4 bases, with 12 bases remaining between them. The CDR3 is 14 amino acids. Germline V gene lookup returns CDR1 SGHRS and CDR2 YFSETQ. The CDR3, as DNA: TGCGCCAGCAGCTCGACTGTCGGGGCAGATACGCAGTATTTT. Residues: CASSSTVGADTQYF.

The chain is built from TRBV12-3 or TRBV12-4 and TRBJ2-1; D remains ambiguous. Trimming removed 1 base from V and 10 bases from J, with 8 bases in between. The CDR3 length is 12 residues. The CDR3 protein is CASSLGGQEQFF. The CDR3 nucleotides read TGTGCCAGCAGTTTAGGAGGCCAGGAGCAGTTCTTC.

The rearrangement uses TRBV5-1 and TRBJ1-5; no firm D call. The length of the CDR3 is 15 residues. V lost 4 bases and J 4 bases, leaving 15 bases between the germline ends. Germline V CDR1 and CDR2: SGHRS, YFSETQ. The CDR3 region is CASSPGTGWNQPQHF. As DNA, the CDR3 is TGCGCCAGCAGCCCTGGAACGGGGTGGAATCAGCCCCAGCATTTT. Supplemented by reference TRBV5-1 and TRBJ1-5, the full variable domain reads KAGVTQTPRYLIKTRGQQVTLSCSPISGHRSVSWYQQTPGQGLQFLFEYFSETQRNKGNFPGRFSGRQFSNSRSEMNVSTLELGDSALYLCASSPGTGWNQPQHFGDGTRLSIL.

The chain uses TRBV20-1 and TRBJ1-6; D not resolved. Trimming cost V 2 bases and J 7 bases, with 15 bases left between them. This CDR3 has 15 amino acids. Germline assignment: CDR1 DFQATT and CDR2 SNEGSKA (reference sequence). The DNA for the CDR3 is TGCAGTGCTAGATGGGAAGGAAATAACAATTCACCCCTCCACTTT. Translating gives CSARWEGNNNSPLHF.

This clonotype was found a few times. The V call is TRBV7-8, the J call TRBJ2-3, with D unresolved. CDR3 length: 14 amino acids. The V end lost 5 bases, the J end lost 6 bases, and 15 bases lay between the germline ends. Germline V gene data show CDR1 as SGHVS and CDR2 as FQNEAQ. The CDR3 here is CASSAVGIRDTQYF. DNA of the CDR3: TGTGCCAGCAGCGCGGTAGGGATTAGGGATACGCAGTATTTT. Together with reference TRBV7-8 and TRBJ2-3, the CDR3 gives the full variable domain: GAGVSQSPRYKVAKRGQDVALRCDPISGHVSLFWYQQALGQGPEFLTYFQNEAQLDKSGLPSDRFFAERPEGSVSTLKIQRTQQEDSAVYLCASSAVGIRDTQYFGPGTRLTVL.

The V gene is TRBV4-1, the J gene TRBJ2-2; D not certain. CDR1 is MGHRA and CDR2 is YSYEKL in the germline V gene. Deletions cut 3 bases from V and 2 bases from J, with 16 bases between. The CDR3 sequence is 17 residues long. CDR3 nucleotide sequence: TGCGCCAGCAGCCATCCGTGGGGAAAGTACAACACCGGGGAGCTGTTTTTT. It translates to CASSHPWGKYNTGELFF.

This clonotype showed up just a few times. This chain links TRBV10-3 with TRBJ1-5; D is ambiguous. Trimming shortened V by 6 bases and J by 0 bases, and 6 bases separated the two germline ends. CDR3 length: 13 residues. The germline CDR1 and CDR2 sequences are ENHRY and SYGVKD. CDR3 sequence: CAIRDGSNQPQHF. The CDR3 DNA reads TGTGCCATCAGAGACGGTAGCAATCAGCCCCAGCATTTT.

This clonotype has only a few counts. This CDR3 is CASSLGSLAGGNNEQFF. In DNA, the CDR3 is TGTGCCAGCAGCTTAGGTAGTCTAGCGGGAGGGAATAATGAGCAGTTCTTC. The rearrangement joins TRBV11-2 to TRBJ2-1; TRBD2 aligns across 12 bases. The trim removed 1 base at V and 7 bases at J, leaving 8 bases unmatched. This CDR3 is 17 amino acids long. From germline, CDR1 is SGHAT and CDR2 FQNNGV.

This clonotype was counted between two and nine times. This sequence joins TRBV12-3 or TRBV12-4 and TRBJ2-5; no clear D gene. V was pared by 3 bases and J by 2 bases, with 13 bases between. This CDR3 is built from 15 residues. CDR3 DNA sequence: TGTGCCAGCAGTTTTATAGGGAAAGGACAAGAGACCCAGTACTTC. As protein: CASSFIGKGQETQYF.

This clonotype has only a few counts. The CDR3 here is CASSLSGRALQETQYF. As DNA, the CDR3 is TGTGCCAGCAGCTTGTCTGGCAGGGCCCTCCAAGAGACCCAGTACTTC. V gene TRBV7-8 combines with J gene TRBJ2-5, with D perhaps TRBD1 (5 bases). There are 16 residues in the CDR3. Germline loops: CDR1 SGHVS, CDR2 FQNEAQ. Trimming left V 3 bases short and J 1 base short, with 15 bases between.

This clonotype has more than one count but fewer than ten. The chain uses TRBV10-3 and TRBJ1-5, with unresolved D. CDR3 length: 13 amino acids. Germline CDR1 reads ENHRY; CDR2 reads SYGVKD. V was pared by 0 bases and J by 6 bases, with 6 bases between. The CDR3 here is CAISESMGQPQHF. In DNA form, the CDR3 reads TGTGCCATCAGTGAGTCGATGGGTCAGCCCCAGCATTTT.